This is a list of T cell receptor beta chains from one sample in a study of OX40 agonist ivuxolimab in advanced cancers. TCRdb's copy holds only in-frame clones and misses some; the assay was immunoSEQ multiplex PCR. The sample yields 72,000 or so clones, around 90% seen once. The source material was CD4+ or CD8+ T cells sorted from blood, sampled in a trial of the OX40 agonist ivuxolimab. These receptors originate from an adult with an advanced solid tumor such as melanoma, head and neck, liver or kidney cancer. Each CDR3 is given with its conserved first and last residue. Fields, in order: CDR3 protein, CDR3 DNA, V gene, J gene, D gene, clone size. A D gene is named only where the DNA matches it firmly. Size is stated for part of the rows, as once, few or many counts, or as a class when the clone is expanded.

CASKKEGLAGGGETQYF	TGTGCCAGCAAGAAGGAGGGACTAGCGGGAGGTGGAGAGACCCAGTACTTC	TRBV27	TRBJ2-5	TRBD2	NA
CASSPMRLSSQETQYF	TGTGCCAGCAGCCCAATGAGGCTATCCTCCCAAGAGACCCAGTACTTC	TRBV11-2	TRBJ2-5	NA	NA
CASSPLRHNEQYF	TGTGCCAGCAGCCCACTGAGACACAACGAGCAGTACTTC	TRBV16	TRBJ2-7	NA	NA
CASGTGNTGELFF	TGTGCCAGCGGCACGGGGAACACCGGGGAGCTGTTTTTT	TRBV28	TRBJ2-2	NA	NA
CASSLGRTGRSSYNEQFF	TGTGCCAGCAGTTTAGGGCGGACAGGGCGAAGCTCCTACAATGAGCAGTTCTTC	TRBV28	TRBJ2-1	TRBD1	NA
CASRRLGSLNEKLFF	TGTGCCAGTAGAAGATTGGGCAGCCTTAATGAAAAACTGTTTTTT	TRBV19	TRBJ1-4	NA	NA
CSVEVGSNQPQHF	TGCAGCGTCGAGGTGGGTAGCAATCAGCCCCAGCATTTT	TRBV29-1	TRBJ1-5	NA	NA
CASSPGQNTEAFF	TGTGCCAGCAGCCCTGGACAGAACACTGAAGCTTTCTTT	TRBV7-2	TRBJ1-1	NA	NA
CAISEFKGQWTSGRANEQYF	TGTGCCATCAGTGAATTCAAGGGACAGTGGACTAGCGGGAGGGCTAACGAGCAGTACTTC	TRBV10-3	TRBJ2-7	TRBD2	NA
CASSFPRIGTEAFF	TGTGCCAGCAGTTTCCCCAGGATAGGGACGGAAGCTTTCTTT	TRBV28	TRBJ1-1	NA	NA
CASSLARTYEQYF	TGTGCCAGCAGCCTCGCCCGGACCTACGAGCAGTACTTC	TRBV6-6	TRBJ2-7	NA	NA
CASSPEKSGAGNQPQHF	TGTGCCAGCAGCCCAGAAAAGTCGGGGGCCGGGAATCAGCCCCAGCATTTT	TRBV2	TRBJ1-5	NA	NA
CASTGLAGGGHTGELFF	TGTGCCAGCACCGGACTAGCGGGAGGCGGGCACACCGGGGAGCTGTTTTTT	TRBV25-1	TRBJ2-2	TRBD2	NA
CASSLGLAAYEQYF	TGTGCCAGCAGCTTAGGACTAGCGGCATACGAGCAGTACTTC	TRBV7-2	TRBJ2-7	TRBD2	once
CASSDGTSGSYEQYF	TGCGCCAGCAGTGATGGGACTAGCGGGAGTTACGAGCAGTACTTC	TRBV10-1	TRBJ2-7	TRBD2	NA
CASRPILGAYEQYF	TGTGCCAGCAGACCCATTCTAGGCGCCTACGAGCAGTACTTC	TRBV28	TRBJ2-7	NA	NA
CASSPRDRGGNYNEQFF	TGTGCCAGCAGCCCCCGGGACAGGGGAGGGAACTACAATGAGCAGTTCTTC	TRBV5-4	TRBJ2-1	TRBD1	NA
CASSPGQETQYF	TGTGCCAGCTCACCCGGCCAAGAGACCCAGTACTTC	TRBV18	TRBJ2-5	NA	NA
CSVVNVRTAETQYF	TGCAGCGTTGTAAATGTTAGGACGGCAGAGACCCAGTACTTC	TRBV29-1	TRBJ2-5	NA	NA
CASRSQRELTYEQYF	TGTGCCAGCAGATCCCAGCGGGAACTAACCTACGAGCAGTACTTC	TRBV6-6	TRBJ2-7	TRBD2	once
CASSPATRGDTEAFF	TGTGCCAGCTCACCAGCCACGCGAGGGGACACTGAAGCTTTCTTT	TRBV18	TRBJ1-1	NA	NA
CASSPWGVRVNYGYTF	TGTGCCAGCAGCCCTTGGGGAGTAAGGGTTAACTATGGCTACACCTTC	TRBV7-2	TRBJ1-2	NA	NA
CASSVSGGYYNEQFF	TGTGCCAGCAGCGTCAGCGGGGGATACTACAATGAGCAGTTCTTC	TRBV9	TRBJ2-1	TRBD2	NA
CASSTDRGGGMRKTQYF	TGTGCCAGCAGCACCGACAGGGGTGGCGGGATGAGAAAGACCCAGTACTTC	TRBV5-4	TRBJ2-5	TRBD1	NA
CASRGHTTDTQYF	TGTGCCAGTAGGGGCCACACCACAGATACGCAGTATTTT	TRBV19	TRBJ2-3	NA	NA
CATSTGFPYGYTF	TGTGCCACCTCAACAGGGTTCCCCTATGGCTACACCTTC	TRBV10-3	TRBJ1-2	NA	NA
CASSKMGGNTEAFF	TGTGCCAGCAGCAAGATGGGGGGCAACACTGAAGCTTTCTTT	TRBV7-2	TRBJ1-1	NA	few
CASRTDYSGNTIYF	TGTGCCAGCAGGACTGACTACTCTGGAAACACCATATATTTT	TRBV6-6	TRBJ1-3	NA	NA
CASLARVTDTQYF	TGTGCCAGCTTGGCGCGGGTCACAGATACGCAGTATTTT	TRBV28	TRBJ2-3	NA	NA
CASSVAPLGRGSVNPATGELFF	TGTGCCAGCAGCGTAGCCCCCCTGGGTAGGGGGAGCGTCAACCCAGCTACCGGGGAGCTGTTTTTT	TRBV9	TRBJ2-2	NA	NA